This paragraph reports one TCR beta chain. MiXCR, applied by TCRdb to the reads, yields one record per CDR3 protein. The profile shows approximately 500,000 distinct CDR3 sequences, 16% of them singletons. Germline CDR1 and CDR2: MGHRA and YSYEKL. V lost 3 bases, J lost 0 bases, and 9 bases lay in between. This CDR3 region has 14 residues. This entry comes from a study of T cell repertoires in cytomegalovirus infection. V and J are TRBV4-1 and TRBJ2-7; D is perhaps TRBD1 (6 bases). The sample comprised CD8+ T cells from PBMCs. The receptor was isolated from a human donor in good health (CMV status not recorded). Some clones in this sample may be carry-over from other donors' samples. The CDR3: CASSQGALSYEQYF. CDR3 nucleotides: TGCGCCAGCAGCCAGGGGGCCCTCTCCTACGAGCAGTACTTC.